What follows describes a single TCR beta chain. The antigen it binds to is not known. Per-base qualities were not stored, and no clone one base away is much larger. This specimen comes from a study of blood T cell repertoires in COVID-19 (TCRdb year 2020). With regard to the full study: Samples covering the acute and convalescent phases of COVID-19 were provided by collaborators in the United States, Italy and Spain. The material from the prospective study consisted of cDNA or gDNA derived from T cells, B-cell-depleted T cells, or PBMCs. Subjects who had been exposed to COVID-19, were actively infected with it, or had recovered from it provided the deeply sampled blood TCRbeta repertoires that made up the dataset. The repertoires were made available in a free public database intended to serve as a resource for research on the immune response to SARS-CoV-2. The samples were drawn from the first 160 participants of the ongoing ImmuneRACE study and from 950 to 1,500 subjects provided by 6 global collaborators. A de-identified subject ID, COVID-19 status, age in years and sex were almost always included in the sample metadata. Where available, HLA class I and class II types were obtained from metadata supplied by the sample provider rather than from assay-based typing. General study outcomes and caveats: The quantity of clinical and demographic metadata differed by source and by participant and was supplied without curation.

The immunoSEQ Assay, a bias-controlled multiplex PCR, was used to amplify TCRbeta CDR3 regions from genomic DNA. Turning to the authors' computational methods: Within the assay, amplification of reference gene primers was used to estimate how many nucleated cells each sample contained. Sequence reads were collapsed and filtered to measure the absolute abundance of every unique TCRbeta CDR3 rearrangement. Productive Simpson clonality was computed per sample as the square root of Simpson's diversity index over productive rearrangements. Sourced from immuneACCESS, this table was stored by TCRdb with only in-frame sequences that have V and J called. A share of the clones is absent; for the studies checked, an unresolved V gene accounts for under half, and the remainder has no known explanation. The D gene and trimming were derived from the DNA, and the V and J assignments and clone size from that table. Present in this sample are approximately 150,000 clones, approximately 80% of which were seen just once. Approximately 5% of the sample belongs to the ten largest clones.

Collaborating institutions collected whole blood in K2EDTA tubes following their own protocols. Collaborator samples were shipped for TCRbeta analysis as frozen whole blood, isolated PBMCs, or DNA extracted from either sample type. The germline V and J ends show losses of 0 bases and 1 base respectively, and no gene match explains 6 bases of the junction. The CDR3 goes from the cysteine to the phenylalanine over 17 residues. This entry keeps only the CDR3 DNA: 51 bases, framed from base 1. CDR1 LNHDA and CDR2 SQIVND are derived from the germline V gene (reference sequence). The sequenced sample consisted of peripheral blood. This TCR was recovered from a woman aged 50 to 60 with acute or convalescent COVID-19. The sequence joins TRBV19 to TRBJ1-5; 7 of the junction bases match TRBD1. CDR3 loop: CASSIEGQTLSNQPQHF. The nucleotide sequence reads as follows: TGTGCCAGTAGTATAGAGGGACAGACTTTGAGCAATCAGCCCCAGCATTTT.